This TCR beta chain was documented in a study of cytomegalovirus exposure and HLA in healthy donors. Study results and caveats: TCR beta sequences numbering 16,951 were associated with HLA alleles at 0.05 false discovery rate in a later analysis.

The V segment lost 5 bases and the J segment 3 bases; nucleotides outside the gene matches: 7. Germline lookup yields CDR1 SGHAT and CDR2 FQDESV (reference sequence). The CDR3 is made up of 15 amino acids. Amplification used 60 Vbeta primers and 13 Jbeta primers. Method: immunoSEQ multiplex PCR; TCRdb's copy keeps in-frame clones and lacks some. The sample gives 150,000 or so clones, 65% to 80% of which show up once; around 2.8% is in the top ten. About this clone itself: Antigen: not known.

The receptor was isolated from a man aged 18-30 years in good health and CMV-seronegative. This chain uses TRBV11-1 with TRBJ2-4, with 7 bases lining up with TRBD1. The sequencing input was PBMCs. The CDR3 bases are TGTGCCAGCAGCCAACTAACAGGGGTCAAAAACATTCAGTACTTC. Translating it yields CASSQLTGVKNIQYF. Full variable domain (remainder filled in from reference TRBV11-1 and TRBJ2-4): EAEVAQSPRYKITEKSQAVAFWCDPISGHATLYWYRQILGQGPELLVQFQDESVVDDSQLPKDRFSAERLKGVDSTLKIQPAELGDSAMYLCASSQLTGVKNIQYFGAGTRLSVL.